Each of the 3 T cell receptor beta chains below was sequenced from the same sample in a study of tumor-infiltrating lymphocytes in primary liver carcinoma. Using a constant-region primer together with ProtoScript II reverse transcriptase, TCR beta cDNA was made from around 500 ng of total RNA. Construction of TCR beta libraries relied on three successive nested multiplex PCR rounds employing slightly modified ARM-PCR. Rounds one and two of PCR, each of roughly 10 cycles, were primed with TRBV1-TRBV30 forward primers and a C-beta reverse primer. MiXCR was run by TCRdb on the multiplex PCR reads, yielding one entry per CDR3 protein. This sample has approximately 320,000 distinct CDR3 sequences, with more than 55% found just once. Germline DNA was also extracted, while the blood RNA originated from unsorted whole blood. The material sequenced was peripheral blood. The receptors here all came from a woman under 40 with primary liver carcinoma and hepatitis B virus infection.

Concerning this clonotype: An end of the junction differs from the germline gene, which may be a read error. V usage is TRBV6-2 or TRBV6-3 and J usage is TRBJ2-1; weak D call: TRBD2 (6 bases). CDR3 length equals 16 residues. Germline-derived CDR1 and CDR2 are MNHEY and SVGEGT. For the CDR3, the DNA is TGTGGCAGCAGGCCCCCGGGAGCGAACTCCTACAATGAGCAGTTCTTC. Its translation: CGSRPPGANSYNEQFF.

A remark on this clonotype: A single base separates this from a much larger clone, so it may be a read error. The chain employs TRBV6-5 and TRBJ2-7; D possibly corresponds to TRBD2 (6 bases). Germline-derived CDR1 and CDR2 are MNHEY and SVGAGI. The length of the CDR3 is 13 residues. The ends were cut back, 8 bases at V and 2 bases at J, with 13 bases in the middle. As DNA, the CDR3 is TGTGCCAGCCGGGACTCCCAAACCTACGAGCAGTACTTC. Its translation is CASRDSQTYEQYF.

The chain is built from TRBV11-2 and TRBJ2-1; D is uncertain. The ends were cut back, 1 base at V and 11 bases at J, with 9 bases in the middle. The CDR3 extends over 12 amino acids. The germline gives CDR1 SGHAT, CDR2 FQNNGV. CDR3 DNA: TGTGCCAGCAGCTTAGGTGGTCGTCAGCAGTTCTTC. Amino acid sequence: CASSLGGRQQFF.